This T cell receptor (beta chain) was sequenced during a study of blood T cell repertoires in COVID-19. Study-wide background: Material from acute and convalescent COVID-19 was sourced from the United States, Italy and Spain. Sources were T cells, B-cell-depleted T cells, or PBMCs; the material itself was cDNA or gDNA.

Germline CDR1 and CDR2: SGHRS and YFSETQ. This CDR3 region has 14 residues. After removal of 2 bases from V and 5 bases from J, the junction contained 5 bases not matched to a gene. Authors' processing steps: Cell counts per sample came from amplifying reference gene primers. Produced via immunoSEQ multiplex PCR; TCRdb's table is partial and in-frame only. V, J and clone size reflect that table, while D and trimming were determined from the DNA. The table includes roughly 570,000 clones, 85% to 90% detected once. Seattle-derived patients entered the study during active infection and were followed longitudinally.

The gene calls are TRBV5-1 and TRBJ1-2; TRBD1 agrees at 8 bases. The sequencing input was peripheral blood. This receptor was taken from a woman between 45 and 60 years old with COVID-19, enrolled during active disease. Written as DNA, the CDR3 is TGCGCCAGCAGCTTCAGGGGGCTGACGTATGGCTACACCTTC. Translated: CASSFRGLTYGYTF.